This TCR beta chain is drawn from a study of cytomegalovirus exposure and HLA in healthy donors. Worth noting for this clone: Its antigen is undetermined.

Notes on the study in general: Excluded were some V segments that proved indistinguishable, including TRBV6-2 and TRBV6-3. Reportedly, fewer N-insertions than the roughly 700-donor mean appeared in an Asian-associated ancestry cluster in a later analysis.

60 Vbeta and 13 Jbeta primers were used in PCR. Clones were sequenced by immunoSEQ multiplex PCR, and TCRdb holds only the in-frame ones, with some missing. In the table there are 85,000 to 130,000 clones, over 65% of which are singletons. Trimming removed 0 bases from V and 3 bases from J; junction bases left unmatched: 4. Germline V gene sequence: CDR1 SGHTA, CDR2 FQGNSA. CDR3 length: 15 amino acids. The chain couples TRBV7-2 to TRBJ1-2; 7 nucleotides align to TRBD1. The sample was PBMCs. The TCR originated in a woman between 40 and 50 years old in good health and CMV-seronegative. CDR3 loop: CASSLAAQGYYGYTF. CDR3 nucleotide sequence: TGTGCCAGCAGCTTAGCGGCACAGGGGTACTATGGCTACACCTTC.